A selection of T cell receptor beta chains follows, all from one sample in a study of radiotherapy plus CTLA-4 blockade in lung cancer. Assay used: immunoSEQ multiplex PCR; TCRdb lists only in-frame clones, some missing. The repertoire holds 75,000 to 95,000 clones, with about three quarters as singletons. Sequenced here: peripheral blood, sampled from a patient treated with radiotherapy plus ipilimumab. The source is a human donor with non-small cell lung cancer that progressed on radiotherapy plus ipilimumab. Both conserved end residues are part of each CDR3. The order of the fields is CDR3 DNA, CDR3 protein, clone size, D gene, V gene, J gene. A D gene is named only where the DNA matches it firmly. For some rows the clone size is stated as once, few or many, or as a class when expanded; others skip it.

TGTGCCAGCAGTGTGGGGGATACGCAGTATTTT	CASSVGDTQYF	-	-	TRBV27	TRBJ2-3
TGTGCCAGTGGGGCAGGGCACACAGATACGCAGTATTTT	CASGAGHTDTQYF	-	-	TRBV6-4	TRBJ2-3
TGCGCCAGCAGCTTGGACTTACGGAACACTGAAGCTTTCTTT	CASSLDLRNTEAFF	-	-	TRBV5-1	TRBJ1-1
TGTGCCAGCAGCGGGGGGTTGTACAATGAGCAGTTCTTC	CASSGGLYNEQFF	-	-	TRBV11-2	TRBJ2-1
TGTGCCAGCAGGGGCGGGTCGGGGACCGGGGAGCTGTTTTTT	CASRGGSGTGELFF	-	-	TRBV9	TRBJ2-2
TGTGCCAGCAGCCCCAAGGGGGGGACTAACAGAACCGGGGAGCTGTTTTTT	CASSPKGGTNRTGELFF	-	-	TRBV7-9	TRBJ2-2
TGTGCCAGCAGCTTAGGGACAGGCTCGATCCCGGCGGAGTACTTC	CASSLGTGSIPAEYF	-	TRBD1	TRBV11-2	TRBJ2-7
TGTGCCAGTAGTCGGGGACGTCAGCCCCAGCATTTT	CASSRGRQPQHF	-	-	TRBV19	TRBJ1-5
TGTGCCAGCAGCTCGAGTCCCAGCGGGAGAACAGATACGCAGTATTTT	CASSSSPSGRTDTQYF	few	TRBD2	TRBV7-9	TRBJ2-3
TGTGCCAGCAGCTTAGGAGCAGCTTCCCCCGAGCAGTACTTC	CASSLGAASPEQYF	-	-	TRBV7-6	TRBJ2-7
TGTGCCAGCAGTAACGGGCCTTACGAGCAGTACTTC	CASSNGPYEQYF	-	-	TRBV27	TRBJ2-7
TGTGCCAGCAGTTACCAGACTAGCTCAGGCGGGGAGCTGTTTTTT	CASSYQTSSGGELFF	-	TRBD2	TRBV6-6	TRBJ2-2
TGTGCCAGCCGGGACTCCTACAATGAGCAGTTCTTC	CASRDSYNEQFF	-	-	TRBV27	TRBJ2-1
TGCGCCAGCAGCCGACAGGGGGCGCGGAATGATCAGCCCCAGCATTTT	CASSRQGARNDQPQHF	-	TRBD1	TRBV4-1	TRBJ1-5
TGTGCCAGCAGCGTGACAGGGAACACTGAAGCTTTCTTT	CASSVTGNTEAFF	-	-	TRBV7-8	TRBJ1-1
TGTGCCAGCAGCTGGCGACTAGCGGGGAACACCGGGGAGCTGTTTTTT	CASSWRLAGNTGELFF	-	TRBD2	TRBV2	TRBJ2-2
TGTGCCAGCAGTTACTCGTTCAAGAACACTGAAGCTTTCTTT	CASSYSFKNTEAFF	-	-	TRBV6-5	TRBJ1-1
TGCGCCAGCAGCCAAGAAGGCGGCAATCAGCCCCAGCATTTT	CASSQEGGNQPQHF	-	-	TRBV4-3	TRBJ1-5
TGTGCCAGCAGCTCCCTCGGGACGGGTGGAGAGACCCAGTACTTC	CASSSLGTGGETQYF	-	-	TRBV7-9	TRBJ2-5
TGTGCCAGCAGCAACGGGGGACTAGCGGAGCAGTTCTTC	CASSNGGLAEQFF	-	TRBD2	TRBV7-6	TRBJ2-1
TGTGCCAGCAGCCCCCGGGGCAGCGGGGGGTCCACAGATACGCAGTATTTT	CASSPRGSGGSTDTQYF	-	TRBD2	TRBV4-2	TRBJ2-3
TGCAGCGTTGAAAGTCTAGAAAACACAGATACGCAGTATTTT	CSVESLENTDTQYF	few	-	TRBV29-1	TRBJ2-3
TGTGCCAGCAGCTCAAACCGGGACCCGGCCTACGAGCAGTACTTC	CASSSNRDPAYEQYF	-	-	TRBV7-9	TRBJ2-7
TGTGCCACCAGCAGAGAATCAGGCTATGAGCAGTTCTTC	CATSRESGYEQFF	-	-	TRBV15	TRBJ2-1
TGTGCCAGCAGTGAAGAAGGTAGACAGCCCCAGCATTTT	CASSEEGRQPQHF	-	-	TRBV2	TRBJ1-5
TGTGCCAGCAGCTTAGATAGGGAGACCCAGTACTTC	CASSLDRETQYF	few	-	TRBV11-2	TRBJ2-5
TGTGCCAGCAGCCCGGCCGGGACTAACACCGGGGAGCTGTTTTTT	CASSPAGTNTGELFF	-	-	TRBV9	TRBJ2-2
TGTGCCAGCAGTTTCGCGAGGGGCCTATACAATGAGCAGTTCTTC	CASSFARGLYNEQFF	once	-	TRBV13	TRBJ2-1
TGTGCCAGCAGTGACGGACAGGGGAAAGGGCAGCCCCAGCATTTT	CASSDGQGKGQPQHF	-	TRBD1	TRBV2	TRBJ1-5
TGTGCCAGCAGCTTGGCCGAAAAAGACACTGAAGCTTTCTTT	CASSLAEKDTEAFF	-	-	TRBV5-6	TRBJ1-1
TGTGCCAGCAGATCCACGGGACTGAGCAATCAGCCCCAGCATTTT	CASRSTGLSNQPQHF	-	-	TRBV6-5	TRBJ1-5
TGTGCCAGCAGCCCAGGACAGGGAAGAGCTCCCTCTGGAAACACCATATATTTT	CASSPGQGRAPSGNTIYF	-	TRBD1	TRBV13	TRBJ1-3
TGTGCTTTTGGGGGAGGGATGAGCACCATATATTTT	CAFGGGMSTIYF	few	-	TRBV30	TRBJ1-3
TGTGCCAGCAGCCCACGGGGGTACACAGATACGCAGTATTTT	CASSPRGYTDTQYF	-	-	TRBV7-9	TRBJ2-3
TGTGCCAGCAGCGCTAAATGGGGGACGGATGAAAAACTGTTTTTT	CASSAKWGTDEKLFF	once	-	TRBV28	TRBJ1-4
TGTGCCACCAGCTTAAGTACCGGGGACGGAGAGACCCAGTACTTC	CATSLSTGDGETQYF	-	-	TRBV15	TRBJ2-5
TGTGCCAGCAGTCTGGGGCACGGGGGCAGGTACGAGCAGTACTTC	CASSLGHGGRYEQYF	-	-	TRBV5-6	TRBJ2-7
TGCGCCAGCAGCTGGGACAGGGAGGATTCACCCCTCCACTTT	CASSWDREDSPLHF	-	TRBD1	TRBV5-1	TRBJ1-6
TGTGCCAGCAGTTTATCGAGGGGGGATACGCAGTATTTT	CASSLSRGDTQYF	-	-	TRBV27	TRBJ2-3
TGTGCCAGCACCCTCACAGATACGCAGTATTTT	CASTLTDTQYF	-	-	TRBV7-9	TRBJ2-3
TGTGCCAGCAGCTTAAGTGGCAGTAAGGTAGAGACCCAGTACTTC	CASSLSGSKVETQYF	-	-	TRBV7-6	TRBJ2-5
TGTGCCAGCAGTCCGGACAGGGGGGCTCAGCCCCAGCATTTT	CASSPDRGAQPQHF	-	TRBD1	TRBV7-6	TRBJ1-5
TGTGCCAGCAGCTTCGGGGGCCTGGGGGGGATCGAGCAGCCCCAGCATTTT	CASSFGGLGGIEQPQHF	-	-	TRBV7-2	TRBJ1-5
TGTGCCAGCAGCTTAATAGGCGACGATACGCAGTATTTT	CASSLIGDDTQYF	-	-	TRBV11-3	TRBJ2-3
TGCGCCAGCAGCCCTACGGGGGGCCGGACCGGGGAGCTGTTTTTT	CASSPTGGRTGELFF	-	-	TRBV4-1	TRBJ2-2
TGTACCAGCAGCCGGTCCGGACAGGGTTCCGGGGAGCTGTTTTTT	CTSSRSGQGSGELFF	-	TRBD1	TRBV7-6	TRBJ2-2
TGTGCCAGCAGCTTGGCCGCGGGCACTGAAGCTTTCTTT	CASSLAAGTEAFF	few	-	TRBV5-8	TRBJ1-1
TGCAGCGTCCGCGGACTTAATGAAAAACTGTTTTTT	CSVRGLNEKLFF	-	-	TRBV29-1	TRBJ1-4
TGTGCCAGCAGCTTTCCGGGACCCACATACAATGAGCAGTTCTTC	CASSFPGPTYNEQFF	once	-	TRBV5-4	TRBJ2-1
TGTGCCAGCAGCTTAGGGGTGGGGCCCTCCTACGAGCAGTACTTC	CASSLGVGPSYEQYF	-	-	TRBV7-2	TRBJ2-7
TGCGCCAGCAGCTCGCTACCACGGGACAGGGTGATGAACTACGAGCAGTACTTC	CASSSLPRDRVMNYEQYF	few	TRBD1	TRBV5-1	TRBJ2-7
TGTGCCAGCAGCCCTTACACCGGCGGGGAGACCCAGTACTTC	CASSPYTGGETQYF	-	-	TRBV7-9	TRBJ2-5
TGTGCCAGCAGCCAGGGACATAACACCGGGGAGCTGTTTTTT	CASSQGHNTGELFF	-	-	TRBV7-6	TRBJ2-2
TGCAGCGTTGAAGTGGTCGGGGTCGTCTACGAGCAGTACTTC	CSVEVVGVVYEQYF	-	-	TRBV29-1	TRBJ2-7
TGCGCCAGCAGTGGTGTGAGCTCCTACAATGAGCAGTTCTTC	CASSGVSSYNEQFF	-	-	TRBV4-1	TRBJ2-1
TGCGCCAGCAGCTTGGCCGACCGATACAATGAGCAGTTCTTC	CASSLADRYNEQFF	-	-	TRBV5-1	TRBJ2-1
TGTGCCAGCAGCCGGGACGGGAGCACCTACGAGCAGTACTTC	CASSRDGSTYEQYF	-	-	TRBV4-2	TRBJ2-7
TGTGCCAGCAGATTGGGACTCGAGCAGTACTTC	CASRLGLEQYF	-	-	TRBV6-5	TRBJ2-7
TGTGCCAGCAGCTCGGAAGGGACAAGGTTGAATGAGCAGTTCTTC	CASSSEGTRLNEQFF	-	-	TRBV5-6	TRBJ2-1
TGTGCCAGCACCTGGGCGATCTCCTCCTGGGGCCACAGGGCCTACTATGGCTACACCTTC	CASTWAISSWGHRAYYGYTF	-	-	TRBV28	TRBJ1-2